This TCR beta chain comes out of a study of neoadjuvant anti-PD-1 for oral cavity cancer. As for the study in general: Around day 43, patients without progression received a fourth nivolumab dose before surgery.

On this clone: Antigen specificity is unknown.

Six replicates per PBMC sample, mostly from about 500 ng of genomic DNA. Some clones are missing from TCRdb's copy, which holds only in-frame ones; the method was immunoSEQ multiplex PCR. The table includes 7,600 or so clones, 55% to 70% detected once. CDR1 and CDR2 (germline): MDHEN, SYDVKM. V was pared by 6 bases and J by 1 base, with 9 bases between. There are 13 residues in the CDR3. Regarding time point: after neoadjuvant nivolumab, at surgical resection. Patients had HPV-negative, locally advanced oral cavity squamous cell carcinoma. General study points: PBMC Gini-index clonality exceeded responders' in non-responders post-nivolumab.

This rearrangement joins TRBV28 to TRBJ1-1; no clear D gene. The receptor was derived from a person aged 40 to 85 with oral cavity squamous cell carcinoma. The input for sequencing was PBMCs, taken after nivolumab (anti-PD-1) treatment. The CDR3, as DNA: TGTGCCAGCAGCCCGCTGTGGAACACTGAAGCTTTCTTT. Amino acid sequence: CASSPLWNTEAFF.